Listed below are T cell receptor beta chains from one sample, sequenced in a study of T cell repertoires in aging, cancer and after chemotherapy. TCRdb recomputed calls from the multiplex PCR reads with MiXCR, one row per CDR3 protein. The table has some 3,800 distinct CDR3 sequences, 25% to 30% seen once; the top ten hold 22%. Sequences were obtained from blood. All receptors derive from a human donor with a solid tumor. Each CDR3 is given with its conserved first and last residue. The order of the fields is J gene, D gene, clone size, V gene, CDR3 DNA, CDR3 protein. D genes are given only for firm matches. Only part of the rows carry a size: once, few, many, or a class if the clone is expanded.

>TRBJ2-1|NA|medium-sized|TRBV30
TGTGCCGGGGGGGCGGGCCTGACCCAGTTCTTC
CAGGAGLTQFF
>TRBJ2-4|NA|NA|TRBV6-6
TGTGCCAGCAGTTATTCCCAGGGAGCCAAAAACATTCAGTACTTC
CASSYSQGAKNIQYF
>TRBJ1-5|NA|few|TRBV19
TGTGCCAGTACCTGGACAGCCAGAAGGCAGCCCCAGCATTTT
CASTWTARRQPQHF
>TRBJ2-1|NA|NA|TRBV19
TGTGTCAGTAGTATGACAGCTACCTACAATGAGCAGTTCTTC
CVSSMTATYNEQFF
>TRBJ1-2|NA|NA|TRBV12-3/TRBV12-4
TGTGCCAGCAGTGAGGAGTACTATGGCTACACCTTC
CASSEEYYGYTF
>TRBJ2-2|NA|medium-sized|TRBV20-1
TGCAGTGCTAGAGATCTCTCGGACGCCGGGGAGCTGTTTTTT
CSARDLSDAGELFF
>TRBJ2-1|NA|once|TRBV6-5
TGTGCCAGCAGACGGGACTTCAGCTCCTACAATGAGCAGTTCTTC
CASRRDFSSYNEQFF
>TRBJ1-3|TRBD1|NA|TRBV7-9
TGTGCCAGCAGCTCCCAAGGACAGGGGTGGTCGTATGGAAACACCATATATTTT
CASSSQGQGWSYGNTIYF
>TRBJ1-2|NA|NA|TRBV19
TGTGCCAGTAGTATAGATTACGGGTACTATGGCTACACCTTC
CASSIDYGYYGYTF
>TRBJ1-3|NA|NA|TRBV6-1
TGTGCCAGCAGCGGTGCGAGGAGCTACTCTGGAAACACCATATATTTT
CASSGARSYSGNTIYF
>TRBJ2-5|TRBD1|medium-sized|TRBV6-1
TGTGCCAGCAGTGAAATGGGACAGGTCCAAGAGACCCAGTACTTC
CASSEMGQVQETQYF
>TRBJ1-4|TRBD1|NA|TRBV20-1
TGCAGTGCTTCCCCGGGACAGGGTTATGAAAAACTGTTTTTT
CSASPGQGYEKLFF
>TRBJ1-1|TRBD1|NA|TRBV10-3
TGTGCCGTCGGACAGGGAGATTGGGGCACTGAAGCTTTCTTT
CAVGQGDWGTEAFF
>TRBJ2-1|TRBD2|NA|TRBV5-1
TGCGCCAGCAGCCACGGACTAGCGGGAGGCCCCAGTAAGCAGTTCTTC
CASSHGLAGGPSKQFF
>TRBJ2-3|TRBD1|few|TRBV24-1
TGTGCCACCAGTGATTTGGACAGGGGTACAGATACGCAGTATTTT
CATSDLDRGTDTQYF
>TRBJ1-2|TRBD1|NA|TRBV4-1
TGCGCCAGCAGCCAGGTTGGGGGACAGGGGGACTATGGCTACACCTTC
CASSQVGGQGDYGYTF
>TRBJ2-3|TRBD2|NA|TRBV6-4
TGTGCCATCGGACCGGGACTAGCGGGAACGCCAGATACGCAGTATTTT
CAIGPGLAGTPDTQYF
>TRBJ1-6|TRBD1|NA|TRBV30
TGTGCCTGGGTGGGGACAGTGAATTCACCCCTCCACTTT
CAWVGTVNSPLHF
>TRBJ1-5|NA|few|TRBV20-1
TGCAGTGCTGGATCCCGGGAGGAGCCCCAGCATTTT
CSAGSREEPQHF
>TRBJ1-2|TRBD1|NA|TRBV3-1
TGTGCCAGCAGCCCAATGGACAGGGCTGTCTATGGCTACACCTTC
CASSPMDRAVYGYTF
>TRBJ2-2|TRBD1|medium-sized|TRBV27
TGTGCCAGCAGTCTCCGCAGACAGGGGATCCTGGAGCTGTTTTTT
CASSLRRQGILELFF
>TRBJ2-2|NA|few|TRBV19
TGTGCCAGTAGTACTCGGCGGGCGGTCGCGAACACCGGGGAGCTGTTTTTT
CASSTRRAVANTGELFF
>TRBJ1-1|NA|NA|TRBV20-1
TGCAGTGTCCAGGGCAACACTGAAGCTTTCTTT
CSVQGNTEAFF
>TRBJ1-2|NA|NA|TRBV10-3
TGTGCCATCAGCCTTGACAGCAACTATGGCTACACCTTC
CAISLDSNYGYTF
>TRBJ2-2|TRBD2|medium-sized|TRBV5-5
TGTGCCAGCAGCCTTTTAGCGGGAGGCCGAACCGGGGAGCTGTTTTTT
CASSLLAGGRTGELFF
>TRBJ1-2|TRBD1|NA|TRBV14
TGTGCCAGCAGCCACGGGACAGGGAATCTTAACTATGGCTACACCTTC
CASSHGTGNLNYGYTF
>TRBJ2-1|TRBD2|medium-sized|TRBV5-6
TGTGCCAGCAGCTCTCCAACTAGCGGGCTTTACAATGAGCAGTTCTTC
CASSSPTSGLYNEQFF
>TRBJ1-1|NA|NA|TRBV27
TGTGCCAGCAGTTTCCAGGGGCGAGAAGCTTTCTTT
CASSFQGREAFF
>TRBJ1-2|NA|once|TRBV5-1
TGCGCCAGCAGCTATGATCCGGGGGCGCCCGGCTACACCTTC
CASSYDPGAPGYTF
>TRBJ1-5|NA|few|TRBV30
TGTGCCTGGAGTGCCGGGACGAGGTGGGCCGAGCCCCAGCATTTT
CAWSAGTRWAEPQHF
>TRBJ2-7|TRBD2|NA|TRBV5-1
TGCGCCAGCAGCCCGACGGCTAGCGGTGACAGTGGGCAGTACTTC
CASSPTASGDSGQYF
>TRBJ2-7|NA|large|TRBV29-1
TGCAGCGCAGCAGGGGCGAGCTACGAGCAGTACTTC
CSAAGASYEQYF
>TRBJ2-7|TRBD2|NA|TRBV11-2
TGTGCCAGCACCCAAGCCGGGCGGGAGGTACTCGAGCAGTACTTC
CASTQAGREVLEQYF
>TRBJ2-5|NA|NA|TRBV6-2/TRBV6-3
TGTGCCAGCAGCCAGGGGGGACTAGAGACCCAGTACTTC
CASSQGGLETQYF
>TRBJ2-3|TRBD1|NA|TRBV12-3/TRBV12-4
TGTGCCAGCAGTTTTGAGGACAGGGGTTTGTATTTT
CASSFEDRGLYF
>TRBJ2-5|TRBD2|few|TRBV12-3/TRBV12-4
TGTGCCAGCACCCGGACTAGCGGGAGCGAGACCCAGTACTTC
CASTRTSGSETQYF
>TRBJ2-4|TRBD1|NA|TRBV5-4
TGTGCCAGCAGCTTGGACAGGGGGGCCAAAAACATTCAGTACTTC
CASSLDRGAKNIQYF
>TRBJ2-2|TRBD2|medium-sized|TRBV7-6
TGTGCCAGCAGCTTGACCCAACTAGCGGGAGGGCCGAGCGGGGAGCTGTTTTTT
CASSLTQLAGGPSGELFF
>TRBJ2-7|NA|medium-sized|TRBV6-5
TGTGCCAGCAGTTACCGGGACCGCTCCTACGAGCAGTACTTC
CASSYRDRSYEQYF
>TRBJ2-7|NA|few|TRBV12-3/TRBV12-4
TGTGCCAGCAGTCTCCAGGGTACCGAGCAGTACTTC
CASSLQGTEQYF
>TRBJ2-5|NA|NA|TRBV19
TGTGCCAGTACCCAAATAGCGGCTTCGGGGGAGACCCAGTACTTC
CASTQIAASGETQYF
>TRBJ2-5|NA|NA|TRBV5-4
TGTGCCAGCAGCTTGGCACACAGAGAGACCCAGTACTTC
CASSLAHRETQYF
>TRBJ1-2|NA|once|TRBV19
TGTGCCAGTAGTATAGATTGGCCGGAGCGCTATGGCTACACCTTC
CASSIDWPERYGYTF
>TRBJ2-5|NA|NA|TRBV6-1
TGTGCCAGCAGTGACTACGGGACAAACCAAGAGACCCAGTACTTC
CASSDYGTNQETQYF
>TRBJ2-3|TRBD1|NA|TRBV6-4
TGTGCCAGCAGTGCAAGGGGGCACGCGAGCACAGATGCGCAGTATTTT
CASSARGHASTDAQYF
>TRBJ2-1|TRBD2|medium-sized|TRBV6-5
TGTGCCAGCAGCTATATGTCGGGAGGGTTACTCTTC
CASSYMSGGLLF
>TRBJ2-1|TRBD2|few|TRBV5-4
TGTGCCAGCAGCCCCCCGCTAGCGGGGGGGAATGAGCAGTTCTTC
CASSPPLAGGNEQFF
>TRBJ1-2|NA|NA|TRBV6-1
TGTGCCAGCAATCTAAACAACTATGGCTACACCTTC
CASNLNNYGYTF
>TRBJ2-4|NA|few|TRBV19
TGTGCCAGTAGCCTCGACAGACTAAACATTCAGTACTTC
CASSLDRLNIQYF
>TRBJ1-5|TRBD1|NA|TRBV19
TGTGCCAGTAAAAACAGGGGATCATCTCAGCCCCAGCATTTT
CASKNRGSSQPQHF
>TRBJ2-1|NA|medium-sized|TRBV29-1
TGCAGCGTTGAAGAGAGTTATGAGCAGTTCTTC
CSVEESYEQFF
>TRBJ2-7|TRBD2|NA|TRBV12-3/TRBV12-4
TGTGCCAGCAGTTTAGACGTCCAGGGGCGGGGGGGTGAGCAGTACTTC
CASSLDVQGRGGEQYF
>TRBJ1-4|TRBD1|few|TRBV6-6
TGTGCCAGCACCGGGGACAGCTATGAAAAACTGTTTTTT
CASTGDSYEKLFF
>TRBJ1-4|NA|NA|TRBV18
TGTGCCAGCTCACCACCGTTAGGGCTCTCTAATGAAAAACTGTTTTTT
CASSPPLGLSNEKLFF
>TRBJ2-1|TRBD1|NA|TRBV24-1
TGTGCCACCAGTGATGCCGGGACAGTGATCAATGAGCAGTTCTTC
CATSDAGTVINEQFF